The 20 T cell receptor beta chains below come from one sample, sequenced in a study. TCRdb called the 5' RACE reads again in MiXCR, with one record for every CDR3 protein. The table includes several thousand distinct CDR3 sequences, 40% to 55% detected once. Tregs were sorted as CD4+CD25+CD127-/low cells. Sequenced sample: Tregs sorted from a lymph node. These receptors originate from a female donor with breast cancer.

This clonotype appeared a few times. The V and J genes are TRBV10-2 and TRBJ1-1; 8 bases are shared with TRBD1. With V trimmed by 2 bases and J by 1 base, 6 bases remained unmatched. This CDR3 spans 16 amino acids. Per germline, CDR1 WSHSY and CDR2 SAAADI. CDR3 loop: CASSETGTGQNTEAFF. The CDR3 DNA sequence: TGCGCCAGCAGTGAGACGGGGACAGGTCAGAACACTGAAGCTTTCTTT.

The chain carries TRBV5-6 and TRBJ2-1, with 8 bases lining up with TRBD2. Unmatched junction bases numbered 7, after V lost 2 bases and J lost 3 bases. CDR3 length: 16 residues. Germline values: CDR1 SGHDT, CDR2 YYEEEE. In DNA, the CDR3 is TGTGCCAGCAGCTTAGGCGGCGGGGGGTACTACAATGAGCAGTTCTTC. Amino acids: CASSLGGGGYYNEQFF.

This clonotype was seen more than once but under ten times. The gene calls are TRBV29-1 and TRBJ2-1, with 8 nucleotides matching TRBD1. CDR1 and CDR2 (germline): SQVTM, ANQGSEA. This CDR3 is 13 amino acids long. The junction had 5 bases not matched to a gene; V was cut back by 7 bases and J by 3 bases. The CDR3 region is CSAGQGIYNEQFF. CDR3 nucleotides: TGCAGCGCTGGACAGGGAATCTACAATGAGCAGTTCTTC.

The gene calls are TRBV15 and TRBJ2-2; no clear D. Trimming took 3 bases from V and 4 from J, leaving 12 bases between them. CDR1 is LNHNV and CDR2 is YYDKDF in the germline V gene (reference sequence). There are 15 residues in the CDR3. The CDR3 DNA is TGTGCCACCAGCAGCAAATTTGACCCCACCGGGGAGCTGTTTTTT. It specifies CATSSKFDPTGELFF.

The V gene is TRBV5-1, the J gene TRBJ2-1; perhaps TRBD2 as D (5 bases). Germline V gene lookup returns CDR1 SGHRS and CDR2 YFSETQ. The CDR3 totals 16 residues. V lost 4 bases to trimming and J lost 2 bases, with 16 bases between them. In DNA, the CDR3 is TGCGCCAGCAGCCCCTACTCAGCGGACCCCTACAATGAGCAGTTCTTC. Translation: CASSPYSADPYNEQFF.

The chain is built from TRBV6-1 and TRBJ2-3, with 9 nucleotides matching TRBD2. The CDR3 extends over 14 amino acids. Looked up from germline, CDR1 is MNHNS and CDR2 is SASEGT. The V segment lost 11 bases and the J segment 5 bases; nucleotides outside the gene matches: 11. CDR3 region: CAGASGVNIDTQYF. Written as DNA, the CDR3 is TGTGCCGGGGCTAGCGGGGTGAACATAGATACGCAGTATTTT.

This clonotype was recorded a few times. This chain uses TRBV7-6 with TRBJ2-1, with 8 positions matching TRBD1. The junction had 5 bases not matched to a gene; V was cut back by 3 bases and J by 7 bases. The CDR3 runs 14 residues. The germline CDR1 and CDR2 sequences are SGHVS and FNYEAQ. This chain's CDR3 is CASSFGTGANEQFF. The CDR3 DNA is TGTGCCAGCAGCTTCGGGACAGGCGCGAATGAGCAGTTCTTC.

Concerning this clonotype itself: At one of its ends the junction is not consistent with the germline gene, which may arise from a read error. The chain joins TRBV15 to TRBJ2-1, with no clear D. Germline V gene sequence: CDR1 LNHNV, CDR2 YYDKDF (reference sequence). This CDR3 comprises 17 residues. Here the CDR3 reads CATSLPPMEPSYDEQFF. The CDR3 region has the DNA TGTGCCACCAGCCTACCACCGATGGAACCCAGCTACGATGAGCAGTTCTTC.

The gene calls are TRBV7-6 and TRBJ1-2; D is ambiguous. There are 14 residues in the CDR3. With 0 bases removed from V and 4 bases from J, the gap between germline ends came to 9 bases. The germline gives CDR1 SGHVS, CDR2 FNYEAQ. This chain's CDR3 is CASSLAGGSYGYTF. The CDR3 DNA follows: TGTGCCAGCAGCTTAGCGGGCGGGAGCTATGGCTACACCTTC.

About this clonotype itself: The junction and the germline gene differ at one end; a read error may be behind it. V gene TRBV28 combines with J gene TRBJ2-5; D is perhaps TRBD1 (6 bases). The germline V gene encodes CDR1 MDHEN and CDR2 SYDVKM. The CDR3 length is 15 residues. In DNA form, the CDR3 reads TGTGCCAGCAGTTTGGGCCTAGGGGGACAAGGGACCCAGTACTTC. Translation: CASSLGLGGQGTQYF. Using reference TRBV28 and TRBJ2-5 for the parts outside the CDR3, the full variable domain is DVKVTQSSRYLVKRTGEKVFLECVQDMDHENMFWYRQDPGLGLRLIYFSYDVKMKEKGDIPEGYSVSREKKERFSLILESASTNQTSMYLCASSLGLGGQGTQYFGPGTRLLVL.

A word on this clonotype: Possible read error: a much larger clone is one base away. The rearrangement joins TRBV7-6 to TRBJ2-1, with 7 bases identical to TRBD2. There are 13 residues in the CDR3. Germline assignment: CDR1 SGHVS and CDR2 FNYEAQ. CDR3 sequence (DNA): TGTGCCAGCAGCCCCGGGACTACCAGTGAGCAGCTCTTC. Protein: CASSPGTTSEQLF. Filled out from reference TRBV7-6 and TRBJ2-1, the complete variable domain reads GAGVSQSPRYKVTKRGQDVALRCDPISGHVSLYWYRQALGQGPEFLTYFNYEAQQDKSGLPNDRFSAERPEGSISTLTIQRTEQRDSAMYRCASSPGTTSEQLFGPGTRLTVL.

This clonotype was picked up one time. The conserved closing phenylalanine or tryptophan is absent in this CDR3, likely reflecting a read error. V gene TRBV6-5 combines with J gene TRBJ2-7; D is unclear. V was pared by 4 bases and J by 4 bases, with 8 bases between. This CDR3 spans 12 amino acids. Germline CDR1 is MNHEY and CDR2 is SVGAGI. CDR3 sequence (DNA): TGTGCCAGCAGTTTGTCAGGATACGAGCAGTACCTC. Its translation is CASSLSGYEQYL.

V is TRBV9 and J is TRBJ2-1; 9 nucleotides match TRBD2. Germline values: CDR1 SGDLS, CDR2 YYNGEE. J was trimmed by 16 bases and V by 0 bases; bases with no gene match: 17. CDR3 length: 16 amino acids. The CDR3 spells CASSVVAGGPFNSPFF. The CDR3 region has the DNA TGTGCCAGCAGCGTAGTTGCGGGAGGGCCTTTTAATTCTCCATTCTTC.

The gene calls are TRBV28 and TRBJ2-7; D tentatively fits TRBD1 or TRBD2 (5 bases each). Germline values: CDR1 MDHEN, CDR2 SYDVKM. Trimming cost V 2 bases and J 2 bases, with 10 bases left between them. There are 14 residues in the CDR3. CDR3 bases: TGTGCCAGCAGTTTAAGCAGGGACCCCTACGAGCAGTACTTC. It yields the protein CASSLSRDPYEQYF.

This clonotype was observed a few times. V gene TRBV28 combines with J gene TRBJ2-7; D is unresolved. Trimming removed 4 bases at V and 2 bases at J, with 15 bases between. This CDR3 comprises 15 residues. Looked up from germline, CDR1 is MDHEN and CDR2 is SYDVKM. The CDR3 sequence is CASSSLMVWTYEQYF. CDR3 sequence (DNA): TGTGCCAGCAGTTCCCTCATGGTCTGGACCTACGAGCAGTACTTC.

V and J are TRBV2 and TRBJ2-1; D gene uncertain. The V end lost 1 base, the J end lost 6 bases, and 1 base lay between the germline ends. This CDR3 is 11 amino acids long. Germline V gene data show CDR1 as SNHLY and CDR2 as FYNNEI. CDR3 nucleotides: TGTGCCAGCAGTGAAGGCAATGAGCAGTTCTTC. This encodes CASSEGNEQFF. Supplemented by reference TRBV2 and TRBJ2-1, the full variable domain reads EPEVTQTPSHQVTQMGQEVILRCVPISNHLYFYWYRQILGQKVEFLVSFYNNEISEKSEIFDDQFSVERPDGSNFTLKIRSTKLEDSAMYFCASSEGNEQFFGPGTRLTVL.

V and J are TRBV4-1 and TRBJ2-1; D ambiguous. This CDR3 contains 16 residues. The V gene's germline CDR1 is MGHRA and CDR2 YSYEKL. The V and J ends lost 1 base and 6 bases respectively, with 16 bases between them. CDR3: CASSQVEYRGSNEQFF. The CDR3 nucleotides are TGCGCCAGCAGCCAAGTGGAATATAGAGGAAGCAATGAGCAGTTCTTC.

This clonotype occurred a few times. CDR3 DNA: TGTGCCACCAGCAGAGACGGGTATCCTGAAGCTTTCTTT. Translating gives CATSRDGYPEAFF. The genes are TRBV15 and TRBJ1-1; D unclear. The CDR3 is made up of 13 amino acids. V lost 0 bases and J 6 bases, leaving 8 bases between the germline ends. Germline-derived CDR1 and CDR2 are LNHNV and YYDKDF (reference sequence).

J is TRBJ1-2 and V is TRBV12-3 or TRBV12-4; D uncertain. This CDR3 spans 13 amino acids. Deletions cut 6 bases from V and 0 bases from J, with 8 bases between. The CDR3 is CASSNTANYGYTF. Written as DNA, the CDR3 is TGTGCCAGCAGCAATACAGCTAACTATGGCTACACCTTC.

In its sample, this clonotype was seen a few times. This sequence joins TRBV4-1 and TRBJ2-3; 7 bases agree with TRBD1. Germline CDR1 reads MGHRA; CDR2 reads YSYEKL. With 4 bases clipped from V and 3 bases from J, the junction kept 16 bases outside the gene matches. This CDR3 has 18 amino acids. CDR3 in DNA: TGCGCCAGCAGCCCCCAACCCGGGACAGCCATGGGTACAGATACGCAGTATTTT. It codes for CASSPQPGTAMGTDTQYF.